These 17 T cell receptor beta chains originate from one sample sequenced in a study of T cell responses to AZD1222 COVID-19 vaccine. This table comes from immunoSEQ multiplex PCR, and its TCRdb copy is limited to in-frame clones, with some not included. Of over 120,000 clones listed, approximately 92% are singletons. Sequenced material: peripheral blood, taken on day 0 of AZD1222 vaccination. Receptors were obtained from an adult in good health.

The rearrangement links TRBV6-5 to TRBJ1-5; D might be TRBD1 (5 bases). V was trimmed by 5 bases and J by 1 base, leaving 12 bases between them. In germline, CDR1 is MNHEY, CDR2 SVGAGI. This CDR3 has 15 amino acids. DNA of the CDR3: TGTGCCAGCAGTCGCGGTGGGGCCAGCAATCAGCCCCAGCATTTT. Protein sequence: CASSRGGASNQPQHF.

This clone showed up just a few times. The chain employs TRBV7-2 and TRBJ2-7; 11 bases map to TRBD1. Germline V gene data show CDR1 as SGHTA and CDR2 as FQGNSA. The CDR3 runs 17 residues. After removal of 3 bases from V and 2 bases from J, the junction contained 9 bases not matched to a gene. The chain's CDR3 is CASSLGPPGQGAYEQYF. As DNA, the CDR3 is TGTGCCAGCAGCTTGGGGCCTCCGGGACAGGGGGCCTACGAGCAGTACTTC.

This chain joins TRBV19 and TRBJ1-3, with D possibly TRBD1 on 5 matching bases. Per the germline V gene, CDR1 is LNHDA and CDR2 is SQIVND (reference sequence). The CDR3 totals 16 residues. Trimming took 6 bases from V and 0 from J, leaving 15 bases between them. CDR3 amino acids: CASRLTDYSSGNTIYF. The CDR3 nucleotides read TGTGCCAGTAGGCTGACAGACTACAGCTCTGGAAACACCATATATTTT. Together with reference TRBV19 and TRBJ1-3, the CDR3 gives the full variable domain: DGGITQSPKYLFRKEGQNVTLSCEQNLNHDAMYWYRQDPGQGLRLIYYSQIVNDFQKGDIAEGYSVSREKKESFPLTVTSAQKNPTAFYLCASRLTDYSSGNTIYFGEGSWLTVV.

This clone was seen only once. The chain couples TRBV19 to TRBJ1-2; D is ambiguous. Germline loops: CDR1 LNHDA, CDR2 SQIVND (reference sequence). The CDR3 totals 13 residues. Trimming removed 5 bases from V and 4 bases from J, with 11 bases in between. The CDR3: CASSVRTAYGYTF. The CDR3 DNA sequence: TGTGCCAGTAGTGTCCGGACGGCCTATGGCTACACCTTC.

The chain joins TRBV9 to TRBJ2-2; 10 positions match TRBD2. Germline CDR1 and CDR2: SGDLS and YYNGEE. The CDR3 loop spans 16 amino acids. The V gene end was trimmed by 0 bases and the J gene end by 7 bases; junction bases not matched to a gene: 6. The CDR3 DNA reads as TGTGCCAGCAGCGTAGCAGCGGGAGGGAAGGTCGGGGAGCTGTTTTTT. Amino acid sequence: CASSVAAGGKVGELFF.

DNA of the CDR3: TGCGCCAGCAGCCCCTTTATTCCACGACAGGCCATCAACACTGAAGCTTTCTTT. Protein product: CASSPFIPRQAINTEAFF. This chain links TRBV5-1 with TRBJ1-1; D is perhaps TRBD1 (6 bases). The CDR3 sequence is 18 residues long. Between the trimmed V and J ends, which lost 4 bases and 2 bases, there was a span of 24 bases. Germline CDR1 reads SGHRS; CDR2 reads YFSETQ.

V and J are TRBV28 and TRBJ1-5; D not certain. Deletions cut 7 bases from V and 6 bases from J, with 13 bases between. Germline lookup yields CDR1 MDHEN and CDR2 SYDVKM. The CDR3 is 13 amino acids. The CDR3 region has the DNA TGTGCCAGCATAGAAAGTTGGCTTCAGCCCCAGCATTTT. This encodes CASIESWLQPQHF.

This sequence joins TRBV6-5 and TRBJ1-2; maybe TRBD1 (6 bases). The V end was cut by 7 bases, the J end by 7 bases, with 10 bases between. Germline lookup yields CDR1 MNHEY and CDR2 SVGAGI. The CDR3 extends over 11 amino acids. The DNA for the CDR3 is TGTGCCAGCACCCCAGGGGCTGGCTACACCTTC. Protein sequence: CASTPGAGYTF.

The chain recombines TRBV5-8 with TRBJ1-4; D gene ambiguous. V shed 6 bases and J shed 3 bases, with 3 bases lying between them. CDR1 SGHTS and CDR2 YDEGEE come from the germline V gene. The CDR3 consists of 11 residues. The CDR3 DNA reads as TGTGCCAGCACCCCTAATGAAAAACTGTTTTTT. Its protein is CASTPNEKLFF.

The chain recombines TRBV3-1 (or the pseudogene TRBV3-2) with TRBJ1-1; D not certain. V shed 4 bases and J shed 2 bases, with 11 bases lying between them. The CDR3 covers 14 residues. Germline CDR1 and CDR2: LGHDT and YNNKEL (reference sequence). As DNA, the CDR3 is TGTGCCAGCAGCCCCCTCCTCGCAAACACTGAAGCTTTCTTT. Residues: CASSPLLANTEAFF.

CDR3 region: CASSSDRGNSGNTIYF. In DNA, the CDR3 is TGTGCCAGCAGTTCCGACCGGGGCAACTCTGGAAACACCATATATTTT. The V call is TRBV6-5, the J call TRBJ1-3, with TRBD1 as a possible D gene (5 bases). The V and J ends lost 4 bases and 0 bases respectively, with 13 bases between them. This CDR3 has 16 residues. Germline loops: CDR1 MNHEY, CDR2 SVGAGI.

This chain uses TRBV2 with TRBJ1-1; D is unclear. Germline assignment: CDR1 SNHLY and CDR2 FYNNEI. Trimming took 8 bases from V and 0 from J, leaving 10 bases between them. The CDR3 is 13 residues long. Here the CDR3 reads CASSPLMNTEAFF. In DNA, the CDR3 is TGTGCCAGCTCGCCCCTTATGAACACTGAAGCTTTCTTT.

The CDR3 nucleotides read TGCAGTGCAATTAACACCGGGGAGCTGTTTTTT. Translated: CSAINTGELFF. The J gene is TRBJ2-2, the V gene TRBV20-1; D unclear. V lost 6 bases, J lost 2 bases, and 4 bases lay in between. The CDR3 length is 11 residues. The V gene's germline CDR1 is DFQATT and CDR2 SNEGSKA (reference sequence).

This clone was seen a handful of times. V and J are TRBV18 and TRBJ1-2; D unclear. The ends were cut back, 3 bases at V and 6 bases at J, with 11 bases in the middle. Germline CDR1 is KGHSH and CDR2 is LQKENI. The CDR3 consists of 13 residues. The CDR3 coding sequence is TGTGCCAGCTCACCTGAGGTGGTGGATGGCTACACCTTC. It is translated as CASSPEVVDGYTF.

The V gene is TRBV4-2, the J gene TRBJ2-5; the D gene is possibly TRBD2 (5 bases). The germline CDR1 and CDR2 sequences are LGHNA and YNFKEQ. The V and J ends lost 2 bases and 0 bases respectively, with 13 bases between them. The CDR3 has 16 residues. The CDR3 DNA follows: TGTGCCAGCAGCCAACCGGACTCCTGGTACCAAGAGACCCAGTACTTC. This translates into CASSQPDSWYQETQYF.

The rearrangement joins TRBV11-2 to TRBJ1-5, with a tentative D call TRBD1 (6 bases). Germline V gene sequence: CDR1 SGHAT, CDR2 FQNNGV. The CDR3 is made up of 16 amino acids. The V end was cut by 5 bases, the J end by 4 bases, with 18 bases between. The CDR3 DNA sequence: TGTGCCAGCAGCCGCAGGGGTTCTGAGGGAAATCAGCCCCAGCATTTT. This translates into CASSRRGSEGNQPQHF.

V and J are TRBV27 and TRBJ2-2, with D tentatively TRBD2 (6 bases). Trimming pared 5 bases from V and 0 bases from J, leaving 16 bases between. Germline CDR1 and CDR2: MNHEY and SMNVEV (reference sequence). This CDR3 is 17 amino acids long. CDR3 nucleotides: TGTGCCAGCAGTCGAATACTAGCCTCATCGAACACCGGGGAGCTGTTTTTT. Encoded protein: CASSRILASSNTGELFF.